These 19 T cell receptor beta chains were all obtained from the same sample, sequenced in a study of CD8 T cells in ankylosing spondylitis. TCRdb reanalysed the 5' RACE reads using MiXCR and keeps one entry per CDR3 protein. The sample lists about 110,000 distinct CDR3 sequences, less than 25% occurring once. Sequencing was carried out using synovial fluid, either unsorted or a sorted T cell fraction (not recorded which). These receptors all come from a male donor with ankylosing spondylitis.

The CDR3 nucleotides read TGTGCCAGCAGCTTTCTCGGAGAACACACCGGGGAGCTGTTTTTT. Residues: CASSFLGEHTGELFF. The chain joins TRBV7-2 to TRBJ2-2; D ambiguous. Between the trimmed V and J ends, which lost 3 bases and 3 bases, there was a span of 11 bases. This CDR3 region has 15 residues. Looked up from germline, CDR1 is SGHTA and CDR2 is FQGNSA.

Ten or more counts support this clonotype. This chain connects TRBV6-5 to TRBJ2-1, with TRBD2 matching 8 bases. Germline values: CDR1 MNHEY, CDR2 SVGAGI. V was clipped by 2 bases and J by 3 bases; unmatched bases: 3. The length of the CDR3 is 15 residues. The DNA of the CDR3 is TGTGCCAGCAGTTACAAACTAGCGGACTACAATGAGCAGTTCTTC. Protein: CASSYKLADYNEQFF.

This clonotype was counted at least ten times. The rearrangement links TRBV27 to TRBJ1-1, with 8 bases lining up with TRBD1. The CDR3 is made up of 14 amino acids. Germline V gives CDR1 MNHEY, CDR2 SMNVEV (reference sequence). The junction had 7 bases not matched to a gene; V was cut back by 7 bases and J by 3 bases. The CDR3 DNA follows: TGTGCCAGCACCATACAGGGGGGTTACACTGAAGCTTTCTTT. Protein product: CASTIQGGYTEAFF.

This chain links TRBV7-9 with TRBJ2-6; 9 nucleotides line up with TRBD2. The CDR3 consists of 16 residues. The germline CDR1 and CDR2 sequences are SEHNR and FQNEAQ (reference sequence). The ends lost 4 bases at V and 4 bases at J; junction bases unmatched: 5. The CDR3 nucleotides read TGTGCCAGCAGCTGGCGGGAGGGGAAGGGGGCCAACGTCCTGACTTTC. It codes for CASSWREGKGANVLTF.

This clonotype was counted many times. The CDR3 DNA follows: TGTGCCAGCAGCCAATACCAGGGCGACATGAACACTGAAGCTTTCTTT. This encodes CASSQYQGDMNTEAFF. The chain links TRBV4-2 to TRBJ1-1; weak D call: TRBD1 (5 bases). The CDR3 loop spans 16 amino acids. Per germline, CDR1 LGHNA and CDR2 YNFKEQ. Trimming took 2 bases from V and 0 from J, leaving 13 bases between them.

This chain joins TRBV5-1 and TRBJ1-3; D is unclear. The CDR3 loop spans 16 amino acids. V lost 4 bases, J lost 4 bases, and 18 bases lay in between. Germline CDR1 and CDR2: SGHRS and YFSETQ. The CDR3 DNA sequence: TGCGCCAGCAGCGCAAAATACTCGGGAATCGGAAACACCATATATTTT. As protein: CASSAKYSGIGNTIYF.

This clonotype was counted only a few times. The V and J genes are TRBV5-6 and TRBJ2-1, with D tentatively TRBD2 (6 bases). The V end lost 2 bases, the J end lost 7 bases, and 16 bases lay between the germline ends. Germline V gene data show CDR1 as SGHDT and CDR2 as YYEEEE. CDR3 length equals 15 residues. CDR3 sequence: CASSFSGTPRNEQFF. The CDR3 nucleotides read TGTGCCAGCAGCTTTAGCGGAACCCCTCGGAATGAGCAGTTCTTC.

This clonotype was detected only a few times. The CDR3 region is CASSQALGESSGNTIYF. Written as DNA, the CDR3 is TGTGCCAGCAGCCAAGCTCTCGGGGAGAGCTCTGGAAACACCATATATTTT. The chain recombines TRBV3-1 with TRBJ1-3; D uncertain. The V gene's germline CDR1 is LGHDT and CDR2 YNNKEL (reference sequence). The CDR3 extends over 17 amino acids. V was cut by 1 base and J by 0 bases, with 13 bases left in between.

This clonotype has only a few counts. The genes are TRBV4-1 and TRBJ1-1; tentative D call: TRBD1 (5 bases). V lost 2 bases and J lost 1, with 14 bases in between. The V gene's germline CDR1 is MGHRA and CDR2 YSYEKL. There are 16 residues in the CDR3. CDR3 in DNA: TGCGCCAGCAGCCAATCACCGGGACGGCAGAACACTGAAGCTTTCTTT. Translation gives CASSQSPGRQNTEAFF.

The rearrangement joins TRBV27 to TRBJ1-5; D possibly corresponds to TRBD1 (5 bases). CDR1 and CDR2 (germline): MNHEY, SMNVEV (reference sequence). CDR3 length equals 15 residues. The V and J ends lost 0 bases and 5 bases respectively, with 11 bases between them. CDR3 sequence reads: CASSLSTGGDQPQHF. Written as DNA, the CDR3 is TGTGCCAGCAGTTTATCGACTGGGGGGGATCAGCCCCAGCATTTT.

The sample holds many counts of this clonotype. V is TRBV24-1 and J is TRBJ2-6, with 7 positions matching TRBD1. Germline loops: CDR1 KGHDR, CDR2 SFDVKD. This CDR3 has 16 residues. V trimming: 3 bases; J trimming: 4 bases; junction bases outside the gene matches: 5. The CDR3 sequence is CATSDPTGAGANVLTF. The CDR3 region has the DNA TGTGCCACCAGTGATCCTACAGGGGCCGGGGCCAACGTCCTGACTTTC.

This clonotype was recorded many times. This rearrangement joins TRBV5-1 to TRBJ2-3; TRBD1 matches at 7 bases. In germline, CDR1 is SGHRS, CDR2 YFSETQ. Trimming removed 0 bases from V and 2 bases from J; junction bases left unmatched: 3. The CDR3 length is 15 residues. In nucleotides, the CDR3 is TGCGCCAGCAGCTTGGGACAGGGCTACACAGATACGCAGTATTTT. Its protein product is CASSLGQGYTDTQYF. The full variable domain, rest sourced from reference TRBV5-1 and TRBJ2-3, is KAGVTQTPRYLIKTRGQQVTLSCSPISGHRSVSWYQQTPGQGLQFLFEYFSETQRNKGNFPGRFSGRQFSNSRSEMNVSTLELGDSALYLCASSLGQGYTDTQYFGPGTRLTVL.

The V call is TRBV5-1, the J call TRBJ2-7; D is ambiguous. The germline V and J ends were trimmed by 0 bases and 3 bases, with 10 bases remaining between them. Per germline, CDR1 SGHRS and CDR2 YFSETQ. The CDR3 has 14 amino acids. The CDR3 reads CASSLEAAHYEQYF. Here the CDR3 DNA reads TGCGCCAGCAGCTTGGAGGCTGCTCACTACGAGCAGTACTTC.

This clonotype was observed a few times. The chain has TRBV3-1 and TRBJ2-3, with D perhaps TRBD1 (6 bases). With 2 bases removed from V and 4 bases from J, the gap between germline ends came to 10 bases. Germline loops: CDR1 LGHDT, CDR2 YNNKEL (reference sequence). The CDR3 extends over 14 amino acids. CDR3 coding DNA: TGTGCCAGCAGCCAAAGGGGGATTGCAGATACGCAGTATTTT. Protein sequence: CASSQRGIADTQYF.

This clonotype was detected many times. This chain uses TRBV10-1 with TRBJ2-7; 14 bases map to TRBD2. The CDR3 loop spans 18 amino acids. Trimming cost V 6 bases and J 0 bases; bases outside gene matches: 10. Germline V gene lookup returns CDR1 WNHNN and CDR2 SYGVQD (reference sequence). CDR3 coding DNA: TGCGCCAGCAGGACGGGACTAGCGGGAGCCCGACTCTCCTACGAGCAGTACTTC. This codes for CASRTGLAGARLSYEQYF.

The rearrangement links TRBV18 to TRBJ2-7, with unresolved D. The length of the CDR3 is 16 residues. Trimming removed 6 bases at V and 0 bases at J, with 18 bases between. Germline V gene sequence: CDR1 KGHSH, CDR2 LQKENI. The CDR3 nucleotides read TGTGCCAGCTCCCAATTCTCGCCGGAGAGCTCCTACGAGCAGTACTTC. It encodes CASSQFSPESSYEQYF.

This clonotype was found many times. This chain joins TRBV30 and TRBJ1-2; 7 bases agree with TRBD1. Germline assignment: CDR1 GTSNPN and CDR2 SVGIG (reference sequence). V dropped 4 bases and J dropped 5; count of bases not matched to a gene: 1. This CDR3 spans 11 amino acids. CDR3 in amino acids: CAWTGGYGYTF. CDR3 DNA: TGTGCCTGGACAGGGGGATATGGCTACACCTTC.

Only a few counts were recorded for this clonotype. DNA for the CDR3: TGCGCCAGCAGCGACTCGGGGGAACGAGGCTACACCTTC. It specifies CASSDSGERGYTF. The gene calls are TRBV5-1 and TRBJ1-2, with TRBD1 as a possible D gene (5 bases). The CDR3 spans 13 residues. The ends were cut back, 4 bases at V and 8 bases at J, with 15 bases in the middle. The V gene's germline CDR1 is SGHRS and CDR2 YFSETQ.

V gene TRBV30 combines with J gene TRBJ1-5, with 10 bases that match TRBD1. CDR1 and CDR2 from the germline V gene are GTSNPN and SVGIG (reference sequence). After removal of 4 bases from V and 6 bases from J, the junction contained 12 bases not matched to a gene. The CDR3 totals 16 residues. The DNA for the CDR3 is TGTGCCTGGAATGGTCCCGGGACAGGGGTAGGTCAGCCCCAGCATTTT. Translation: CAWNGPGTGVGQPQHF.